The entry below describes one T cell receptor beta chain. The table lists this clonotype with many counts. No antigen is known for it. No much larger clonotype is one base removed from it; base qualities were not supplied. Every donor was a healthy Caucasian. From the cysteine up to the phenylalanine, the CDR3 has a length of 15 residues. Of the read, only the CDR3 DNA is kept; its 45 bases are in frame from base 1. The V end loses 2 bases and the J end loses 1 base, and a stretch of 7 bases separates them. In the germline V gene, CDR1 corresponds to SGHRS and CDR2 to YFSETQ. The method was 5' RACE. Sequencing was performed on an Illumina HiSeq 2000. Template switching added a universal primer binding site, and the final cDNA carried a unique molecular identifier that allowed TCR cDNA molecules to be counted accurately. Specific primers in the conserved constant-segment region were used to synthesize first-strand cDNA for the TCR alpha and beta chains. To control for contamination, every cDNA library carried two barcodes: a SMART-Mk sample barcode plus Illumina barcodes. Two successive PCR steps introduced TruSeq adapter sequences along with Illumina sample barcodes. The Illumina HiSeq platform was used with custom primers to sequence TCR alpha and beta cDNA libraries. On the authors' methods: Raw reads were processed with MiGEC to extract unique molecular identifiers, and MiXCR was used to determine CDR3 positions. Recombination models were inferred per individual with the repgenHMM and IGoR tools using an EM algorithm. Shared clonotype analysis was performed with the tcR package in R, normalizing sharing by the product of cloneset sizes. To study raw recombination free of thymic and clonal selection effects, out-of-frame nonproductive sequences were analyzed. The public sequencing data were trimmed at Q25 with fastp and processed into clonotypes with MiXCR by TCRdb, which kept only in-frame beta chains. Rows with a matching CDR3 protein are joined into one entry that keeps the most common DNA and genes. For this entry, the V and J calls and clone size follow TCRdb and not the study's own pipeline. This sample lists more than 1.5 million distinct CDR3 sequences; about 32% were detected once. Jointly, the top ten make up about 0.27% of the sample.

This sample stems from a study of identical twins (dated by TCRdb to the mid-2010s). Some background on the complete study: The study deep-sequenced TCR alpha and beta repertoires from monozygotic twins, unrelated adults of various ages and cord blood to test whether fetal clonotypes persist. To rule out contamination, the twin experiments were replicated at different times with different library preparation protocols. General study outcomes and caveats: Recombination models systematically underestimated out-of-frame TCR alpha sharing in monozygotic twins but agreed with sharing between unrelated individuals. Out-of-frame TCR alpha sequences shared between twins showed an excess of low generation-probability sequences compared with coincidental sharing between unrelated individuals. Zero-insertion analyses could be partly confounded by invariant T cells such as MAIT and iNKT, although diverse VJ usage argued against such confounding for most clonotypes. The excess sharing between twins in beta out-of-frame sequences was weaker because fewer shared sequences reduced the signal-to-noise ratio. Abundant cord blood beta clonotypes carried fewer insertions; young adult naive repertoires showed a weaker similar trend, while memory repertoires showed none. Because the same donors could not be followed over many years, the conclusions relied on cross-sectional statistical analysis.

This sequence was found in a newborn girl in good health. The material sequenced was cord blood. The chain is assembled from TRBV5-1 and TRBJ2-6, and TRBD2 may be the D gene, going by 5 matching bases. The DNA sequence is TGCGCCAGCAGCTTTGGGAGTTCTGGGGCCAACGTCCTGACTTTC. It specifies CASSFGSSGANVLTF.